This section outlines one T cell receptor (beta chain) sequence together with its context. Its antigen remains unidentified. Previously, flow cytometry had revealed CD8+CD57+ cell expansion in the patients chosen for sequencing. A severe acquired aplastic anemia diagnosis applied to all patients. Blood samples were obtained from patients who had received no prior therapy. This sample was included in a study of CD8+CD57+ T cells in acquired aplastic anemia. Study-wide context: Quantities of DNA derived from sorted CD4+ and CD8+ cells averaged around 3 ug. The study, taken as a whole, reports: Almost 30 sequences, all CD8+ CDR3, were shared between patients and controls.

V lost 3 bases, J lost 9 bases, and 12 bases lay in between. Germline V CDR1 and CDR2: LNHDA, SQIVND (reference sequence). The CDR3 consists of 13 residues. The use of genomic DNA as template underpinned the TCR beta VDJ and CDR3 profiling. Via MiXCR, TCRdb re-called the reads, giving one row per CDR3 protein. The sample contains 200,000 to 250,000 distinct CDR3 sequences, about 60% of which appear only once. V usage is TRBV19 and J usage is TRBJ1-5; TRBD1 is a possible D gene (5 bases). The clonotype was recovered from a human donor with aplastic anemia. Sequencing was done on a sample of sorted CD4+, CD8+, or CD8+CD57+ T cells (not recorded which) from PBMCs. The CDR3 region is CASSMGGDGPQHF. The CDR3 DNA sequence: TGTGCCAGTAGTATGGGGGGAGATGGGCCCCAGCATTTT.